The present TCR beta chain was sequenced within a study of T cells in Graves' hyperthyroidism and ophthalmopathy. Using RNA transcripts as the source, TCR beta CDR3 regions were amplified. The TCR CDR3 first-round RT-PCR relied on the HTBI primer set. TCRdb called the multiplex PCR reads again in MiXCR, with one record for every CDR3 protein. The table includes about half a million distinct CDR3 sequences, around a quarter detected once. This clonotype was seen repeatedly, ten times or more. Lactation, pregnancy, other autoimmune disease or uncontrolled infection excluded patients. V trimming: 6 bases; J trimming: 6 bases; junction bases outside the gene matches: 8. Per the germline V gene, CDR1 is SQVTM and CDR2 is ANQGSEA. The CDR3 is 12 amino acids.

The sample comprised blood. J is TRBJ2-7 and V is TRBV29-1; the match to TRBD1 covers 7 bases. The sequence was obtained from a woman in her thirties with Graves' ophthalmopathy. The CDR3 sequence: CSVYRGTGEQYF. The CDR3 nucleotides are TGCAGCGTCTACAGGGGTACGGGCGAGCAGTACTTC.